There are many counts of the clone carrying this TCR beta chain. Its antigen is unknown. This sample was included in a study of CD8 T cells in ankylosing spondylitis. It was by quantitative 5'-RACE with molecular barcodes that TCR beta libraries were made. TCRdb ran MiXCR on the 5' RACE reads and lists one entry per CDR3 protein. The sample records 750,000 to 850,000 distinct CDR3 sequences, about 12% being singletons. Findings of the study overall: Ankylosing spondylitis blood appeared to be characterized by a TCR beta motif of eight highly homologous variants. Clones linked to disease, bearing a CD8+ phenotype, were relatively rare in peripheral blood. Some of the motif variants had earlier been found in reactive arthritis patients' fluid and blood. Matched ankylosing spondylitis synovial fluid reportedly contained a significantly enriched population of disease-linked clones.

The CDR3 has 15 residues. Per the germline V gene, CDR1 is SGHRS and CDR2 is YFSETQ. Trimming removed 4 bases from V and 4 bases from J; junction bases left unmatched: 7. The clonotype originates from a male donor with ankylosing spondylitis. The sequencing input was blood, either unsorted or a sorted T cell fraction (not recorded which). This chain connects TRBV5-1 to TRBJ2-2; 7 bases fit TRBD1. CDR3 nucleotide sequence: TGCGCCAGCAGCACCGGACAGGCGGTCACCGGGGAGCTGTTTTTT. This encodes CASSTGQAVTGELFF.